Given below is one T cell receptor (beta chain) in context. Its antigen is unidentified. Unique molecular identifiers were incorporated when the TCRbeta library was constructed. TCRdb called the PCR reads again in MiXCR, with one record for every CDR3 protein. The sample lists 600,000 or so distinct CDR3 sequences, 20% to 25% occurring once. From germline, CDR1 is SGHNT and CDR2 YENEEA. Trimming shortened V by 4 bases and J by 7 bases, and 20 bases separated the two germline ends. The CDR3 runs to 15 residues. This specimen comes from a study of T-cell reconstitution after alpha-beta-depleted transplantation in children. Study conclusions and caveats: Newly produced T cells mostly accounted for T-cell counts and diversity one year post-transplant. Some patients' high day-60 TCRbeta diversity was attributed to recipient cells surviving conditioning. Two months or so post-transplant, alpha-beta T cells reportedly derived from several hundred expanded graft clones.

The specimen comprised PBMCs, mostly from graft donor cells, sampled 360 days after TCRalphabeta/CD19-depleted stem cell transplant. The clonotype was recovered from a boy in the first two years of life who had a stem cell transplant for acute myeloid leukemia, so the T cells may come from the graft donor. This rearrangement joins TRBV11-3 to TRBJ2-7, with D perhaps matching TRBD2 (5 bases). This chain's CDR3 is CASSYGLLQYWEQYF. CDR3 nucleotide sequence: TGTGCCAGCAGCTACGGACTTCTACAGTACTGGGAGCAGTACTTC.